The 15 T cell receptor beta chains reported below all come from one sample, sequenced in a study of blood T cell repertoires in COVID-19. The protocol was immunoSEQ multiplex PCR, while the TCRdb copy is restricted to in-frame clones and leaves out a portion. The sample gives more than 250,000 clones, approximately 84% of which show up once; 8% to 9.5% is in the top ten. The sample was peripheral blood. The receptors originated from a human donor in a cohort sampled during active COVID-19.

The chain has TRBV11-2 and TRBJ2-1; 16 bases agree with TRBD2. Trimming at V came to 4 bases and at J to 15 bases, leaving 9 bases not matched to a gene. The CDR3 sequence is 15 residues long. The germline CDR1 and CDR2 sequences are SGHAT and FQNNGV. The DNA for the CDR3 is TGTGCCAGCAGCTCGGGACTAGCGGGGGGGACGCTTTTGTTCTTC. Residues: CASSSGLAGGTLLFF. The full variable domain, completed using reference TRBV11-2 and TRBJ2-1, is EAGVAQSPRYKIIEKRQSVAFWCNPISGHATLYWYQQILGQGPKLLIQFQNNGVVDDSQLPKDRFSAERLKGVDSTLKIQPAKLEDSAVYLCASSSGLAGGTLLFFGPGTRLTVL.

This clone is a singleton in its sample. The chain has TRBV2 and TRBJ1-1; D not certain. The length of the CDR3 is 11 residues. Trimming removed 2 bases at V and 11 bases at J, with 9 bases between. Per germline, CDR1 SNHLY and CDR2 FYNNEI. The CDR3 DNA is TGTGCCAGCAGTGAAAGGGAGTGCGCTTTCTTT. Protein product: CASSERECAFF.

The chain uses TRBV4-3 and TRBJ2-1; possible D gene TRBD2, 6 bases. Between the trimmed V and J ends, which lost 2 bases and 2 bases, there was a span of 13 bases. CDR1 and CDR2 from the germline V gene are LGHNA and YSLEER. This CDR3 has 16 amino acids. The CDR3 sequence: CASSQRRAGTYNEQFF. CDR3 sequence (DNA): TGCGCCAGCAGCCAAAGGCGGGCGGGGACCTACAATGAGCAGTTCTTC.

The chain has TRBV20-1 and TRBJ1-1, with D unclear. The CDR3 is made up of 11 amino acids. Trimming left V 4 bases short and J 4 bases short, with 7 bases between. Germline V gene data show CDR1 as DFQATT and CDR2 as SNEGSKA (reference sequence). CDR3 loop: CSATGPTEAFF. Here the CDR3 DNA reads TGCAGTGCTACAGGCCCCACTGAAGCTTTCTTT.

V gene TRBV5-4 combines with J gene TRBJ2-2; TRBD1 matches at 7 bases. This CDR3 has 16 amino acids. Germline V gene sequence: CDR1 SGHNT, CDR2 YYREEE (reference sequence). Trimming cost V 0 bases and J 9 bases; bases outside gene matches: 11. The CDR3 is CASSLEPPGGGRELFF. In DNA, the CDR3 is TGTGCCAGCAGCTTGGAACCCCCAGGGGGTGGACGGGAGCTGTTTTTT.

The CDR3 DNA follows: TGTGCCAGCAGTTACGGCAGGGGAGCCGCCGGGGAGCTGTTTTTT. Translating it yields CASSYGRGAAGELFF. This chain links TRBV6-2 or TRBV6-3 with TRBJ2-2; D might be TRBD1 (6 bases). In germline, CDR1 is MNHEY, CDR2 SVGEGT. Trimming took off 2 bases at V and 6 bases at J, with 13 bases between the two ends. The CDR3 contains 15 residues.

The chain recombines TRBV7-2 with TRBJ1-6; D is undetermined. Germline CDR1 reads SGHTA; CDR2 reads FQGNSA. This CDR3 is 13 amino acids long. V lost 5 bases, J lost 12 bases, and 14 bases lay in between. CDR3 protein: CASSPRGLVPLHF. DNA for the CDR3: TGTGCCAGCAGCCCCCGGGGTTTGGTACCCCTCCACTTT.

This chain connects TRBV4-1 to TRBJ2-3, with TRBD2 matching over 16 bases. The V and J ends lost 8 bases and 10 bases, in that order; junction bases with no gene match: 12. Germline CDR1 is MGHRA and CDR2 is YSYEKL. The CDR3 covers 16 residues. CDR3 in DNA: TGCGCCAGCGGGACCCCCGGGACTAGCGGGGGGGAAGCGCAGTATTTT. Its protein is CASGTPGTSGGEAQYF.

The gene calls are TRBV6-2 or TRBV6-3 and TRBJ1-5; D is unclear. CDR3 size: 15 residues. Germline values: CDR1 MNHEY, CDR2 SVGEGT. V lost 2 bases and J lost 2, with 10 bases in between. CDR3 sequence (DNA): TGTGCCAGCAGTTACCCCAGCGTAGGCAATCAGCCCCAGCATTTT. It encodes CASSYPSVGNQPQHF.

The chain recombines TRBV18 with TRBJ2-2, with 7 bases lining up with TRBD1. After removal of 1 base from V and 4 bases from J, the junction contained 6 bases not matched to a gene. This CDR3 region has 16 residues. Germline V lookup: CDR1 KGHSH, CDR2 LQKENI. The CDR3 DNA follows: TGTGCCAGCTCACCACTCCCGGGACAGATCACCGGGGAGCTGTTTTTT. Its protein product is CASSPLPGQITGELFF.

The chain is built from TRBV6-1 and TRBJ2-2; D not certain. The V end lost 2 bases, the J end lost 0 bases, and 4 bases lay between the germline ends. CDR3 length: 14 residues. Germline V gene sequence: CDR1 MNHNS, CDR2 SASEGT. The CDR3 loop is CASSELTNTGELFF. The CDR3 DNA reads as TGTGCCAGCAGTGAACTTACGAACACCGGGGAGCTGTTTTTT.

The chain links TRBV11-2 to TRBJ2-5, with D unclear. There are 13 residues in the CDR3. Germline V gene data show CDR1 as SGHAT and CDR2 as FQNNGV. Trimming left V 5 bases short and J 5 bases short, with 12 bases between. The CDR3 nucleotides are TGTGCCAGCAGCCCCCGTCTTGAGGAGACCCAGTACTTC. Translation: CASSPRLEETQYF.

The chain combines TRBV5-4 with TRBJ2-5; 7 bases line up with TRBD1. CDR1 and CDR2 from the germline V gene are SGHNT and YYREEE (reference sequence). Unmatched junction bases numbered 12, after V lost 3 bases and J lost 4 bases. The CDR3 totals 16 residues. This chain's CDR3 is CASSSADRVIGETQYF. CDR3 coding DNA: TGTGCCAGCAGCTCCGCTGACAGGGTCATAGGAGAGACCCAGTACTTC.

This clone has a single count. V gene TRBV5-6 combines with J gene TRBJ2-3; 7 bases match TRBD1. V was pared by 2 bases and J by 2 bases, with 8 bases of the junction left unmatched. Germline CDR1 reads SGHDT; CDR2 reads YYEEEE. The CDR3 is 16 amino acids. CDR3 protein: CASSLRDRDYTDTQYF. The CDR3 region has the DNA TGTGCCAGCAGCTTACGAGACAGGGATTACACAGATACGCAGTATTTT.

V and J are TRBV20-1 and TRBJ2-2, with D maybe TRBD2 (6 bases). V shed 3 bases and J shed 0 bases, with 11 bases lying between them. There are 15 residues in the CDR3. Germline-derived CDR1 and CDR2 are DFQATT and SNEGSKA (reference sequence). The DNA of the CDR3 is TGCAGTGCTAGTCCTCGCGGGACGAACACCGGGGAGCTGTTTTTT. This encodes CSASPRGTNTGELFF.